This entry features one T cell receptor beta chain sequence. In the original processing: Reference gene primer amplification gave estimated nucleated cell counts. TCRdb's table, derived via immunoSEQ multiplex PCR, lists solely in-frame clones and lacks some. V, J and clone size are taken as reported in that table, and D and trimming were inferred from the DNA itself. This table holds approximately 150,000 clones, 70% to 90% found once. This sample is drawn from a study of blood T cell repertoires in COVID-19. The CDR3 sequence is 15 residues long. The V and J ends lost 4 bases and 6 bases, in that order; junction bases with no gene match: 7. Germline lookup yields CDR1 SEHNR and CDR2 FQNEAQ (reference sequence).

The sequencing sample was made of PBMCs or T cells enriched from blood (not recorded which). J is TRBJ2-1 and V is TRBV7-9; 9 bases fit TRBD2. The receptor comes from a woman aged 40 to 49 who had recovered from COVID-19. CDR3 bases: TGTGCCAGCAGCTCCCTTAGCGGGAGCCTCAATGAGCAGTTCTTC. Protein sequence: CASSSLSGSLNEQFF.